This T cell receptor (beta chain) was captured in a study of T cells in Graves' hyperthyroidism and ophthalmopathy. Study-wide results and caveats: Blood samples included most of the expanded thyroid clonotypes exceeding 0.001.

Patients with ophthalmopathy all had a Clinical Activity Score of at least 3, a NOSPECS grade of at least 4 and duration under 3 months. Roughly 10 ml of fresh peripheral blood supplied the PBMCs. This clonotype was seen more than once but under ten times. Its cognate antigen is unknown. RNA transcripts were the template for amplifying TCR beta CDR3 regions. First-round RT-PCR with HTBI primers amplified the TCR CDR3 region. TCRdb re-called the multiplex PCR reads through MiXCR, storing one row per CDR3 protein. The repertoire has 400,000 to 600,000 distinct CDR3 sequences, 15% to 20% of them found once; the top ten carry about 29%. The germline gives CDR1 DFQATT, CDR2 SNEGSKA (reference sequence). The CDR3 loop spans 12 amino acids. V was pared by 6 bases and J by 5 bases, with 13 bases between.

The chain has TRBV20-1 and TRBJ2-5; D gene unclear. Sequences were obtained from blood. The TCR was taken from a woman aged 30 to 39 with Graves' ophthalmopathy. In DNA, the CDR3 is TGCAGTGCCGACACTTCTGTGGAGACCCAGTACTTC. This sequence encodes CSADTSVETQYF.